The 20 T cell receptor beta chains listed next were all sequenced from one sample in a study of blood T cells in healthy people across ages. Next came a second PCR, run for 7 to 11 cycles, which used a sample-barcoded 5' primer along with a J-beta primer mix. TCRdb called the 5' RACE reads again in MiXCR, with one record for every CDR3 protein. The table lists about 900,000 distinct CDR3 sequences, roughly 52% of them singletons. Sequencing used blood. These receptors were collected from a man aged 25 to 45 in good health.

J is TRBJ2-7 and V is TRBV7-9; 9 bases fit TRBD2. CDR3 length equals 15 residues. In germline, CDR1 is SEHNR, CDR2 FQNEAQ (reference sequence). V lost 2 bases and J lost 4; bases outside the gene matches: 6. The CDR3 sequence: CASSLLASGDYEQYF. CDR3 in DNA: TGTGCCAGCAGCTTATTGGCTAGCGGGGATTACGAGCAGTACTTC.

The chain joins TRBV5-1 to TRBJ2-5; D may be TRBD1 (6 bases). Trimming removed 1 base at V and 11 bases at J, with 21 bases between. CDR1 is SGHRS and CDR2 is YFSETQ in the germline V gene. CDR3 length equals 15 residues. This chain's CDR3 is CASSLMQGSIYVQYF. In DNA, the CDR3 is TGCGCCAGCAGCTTGATGCAGGGGTCGATCTACGTGCAGTACTTC.

This clonotype appeared a single time. This CDR3 fails to terminate in the conserved phenylalanine or tryptophan, so it likely reflects a read error. The J gene is TRBJ1-1, the V gene TRBV7-9, with D perhaps matching TRBD1 (6 bases). CDR3 length: 13 residues. Deletions cut 4 bases from V and 4 bases from J, with 10 bases between. Per germline, CDR1 SEHNR and CDR2 FQNEAQ (reference sequence). CDR3 residues: CASSSMGATEAFC. In DNA form, the CDR3 reads TGTGCCAGCAGCTCAATGGGGGCCACTGAAGCTTTCTGT.

In this sample, this clonotype turned up a few times. The V call is TRBV7-2, the J call TRBJ2-3, with D maybe TRBD2 (6 bases). V was trimmed by 5 bases and J by 5 bases, leaving 26 bases between them. Germline values: CDR1 SGHTA, CDR2 FQGNSA. This CDR3 region has 18 residues. CDR3 nucleotide sequence: TGTGCCAGCAGCCTTGGATTGCGGGGTAGCGTCTCACAAGATACGCAGTATTTT. Amino acids: CASSLGLRGSVSQDTQYF.

In its sample, this clonotype was seen a few times. This sequence joins TRBV6-2 or TRBV6-3 and TRBJ1-5; TRBD1 agrees at 9 bases. CDR3 length: 13 amino acids. The germline V gene encodes CDR1 MNHEY and CDR2 SVGEGT. V gave up 6 bases and J gave up 5 bases; unmatched junction bases: 2. The CDR3 loop is CASRDRGDQPQHF. CDR3 nucleotide sequence: TGTGCCAGCAGGGACAGGGGCGATCAGCCCCAGCATTTT.

This rearrangement joins TRBV4-2 to TRBJ2-4; 11 nucleotides line up with TRBD2. Germline V gene lookup returns CDR1 LGHNA and CDR2 YNFKEQ. Trimming took 4 bases from V and 13 from J; bases not matched to a gene: 12. The CDR3 is 15 residues long. The CDR3 reads CASSPGLAAGNEQYF. In DNA form, the CDR3 reads TGTGCCAGCAGCCCGGGACTAGCGGCGGGGAATGAGCAGTACTTC.

This clonotype was detected ten times or more. The V call is TRBV11-2, the J call TRBJ2-5, with 10 bases lining up with TRBD2. CDR3 length equals 16 residues. V dropped 1 base and J dropped 6; count of bases not matched to a gene: 8. Germline CDR1 reads SGHAT; CDR2 reads FQNNGV. Here the CDR3 reads CASSLGDSGGSKTQYF. The CDR3 DNA reads TGTGCCAGCAGCTTAGGAGATAGCGGGGGGTCGAAGACCCAGTACTTC.

This chain joins TRBV20-1 and TRBJ2-5; D may correspond to TRBD1 or TRBD2 (5 bases each). The V end lost 7 bases, the J end lost 1 base, and 10 bases lay between the germline ends. Germline assignment: CDR1 DFQATT and CDR2 SNEGSKA (reference sequence). This CDR3 has 12 amino acids. CDR3 loop: CSVLGTQETQYF. CDR3 DNA: TGCAGTGTGTTGGGGACCCAAGAGACCCAGTACTTC.

This clonotype occurred a few times. This chain connects TRBV28 to TRBJ1-5; 8 nucleotides match TRBD1. Germline trimming cut 6 bases from V and 2 bases from J; bases unmatched to any gene: 9. The CDR3 has 16 residues. CDR1 and CDR2 (germline): MDHEN, SYDVKM. The chain's CDR3 is CASRTRQGIGNQPQHF. DNA of the CDR3: TGTGCCAGCAGGACCAGACAGGGGATTGGCAATCAGCCCCAGCATTTT.

This chain uses TRBV6-4 with TRBJ2-7, with 7 bases that match TRBD1. Unmatched junction bases numbered 12, after V lost 6 bases and J lost 7 bases. The CDR3 covers 14 residues. Germline CDR1 and CDR2: MRHNA and SNTAGT. CDR3 coding DNA: TGTGCCAGCAGCCCGACAGGGAACTACAATGAGCAGTACTTC. It is translated as CASSPTGNYNEQYF.

The chain has TRBV7-9 and TRBJ2-3; D is perhaps TRBD1 (6 bases). The CDR3 is 16 residues long. The germline CDR1 and CDR2 sequences are SEHNR and FQNEAQ (reference sequence). V was cut by 1 base and J by 5 bases, with 16 bases left in between. CDR3 in amino acids: CASSLDPDRPQDTQYF. The CDR3 DNA reads as TGTGCCAGCAGCTTAGACCCAGACAGGCCGCAAGATACGCAGTATTTT.

This clonotype was counted a single time. This chain connects TRBV20-1 to TRBJ1-1; D might be TRBD1 (6 bases). The CDR3 covers 12 residues. The ends were cut back, 7 bases at V and 4 bases at J, with 13 bases in the middle. Germline-derived CDR1 and CDR2 are DFQATT and SNEGSKA (reference sequence). CDR3 amino acids: CSDSRGITEAFF. DNA of the CDR3: TGCAGTGATAGCAGGGGTATCACTGAAGCTTTCTTT.

Only a few counts were recorded for this clonotype. The chain links TRBV5-1 to TRBJ1-2; D is unclear. Trimming shortened V by 3 bases and J by 3 bases, and 9 bases separated the two germline ends. Germline V gene sequence: CDR1 SGHRS, CDR2 YFSETQ. The CDR3 covers 13 residues. CDR3 in amino acids: CASSSRTDYGYTF. In DNA, the CDR3 is TGCGCCAGCAGCTCGAGAACTGACTATGGCTACACCTTC. Drawing the rest from reference TRBV5-1 and TRBJ1-2, the complete variable domain is KAGVTQTPRYLIKTRGQQVTLSCSPISGHRSVSWYQQTPGQGLQFLFEYFSETQRNKGNFPGRFSGRQFSNSRSEMNVSTLELGDSALYLCASSSRTDYGYTFGSGTRLTVV.

The chain recombines TRBV27 with TRBJ1-1; D call uncertain. V dropped 6 bases and J dropped 0 bases, with 8 bases sitting between them. The CDR3 runs 13 residues. Germline loops: CDR1 MNHEY, CDR2 SMNVEV (reference sequence). CDR3 nucleotide sequence: TGTGCCAGCAGGGGAGTGGTGAACACTGAAGCTTTCTTT. It encodes CASRGVVNTEAFF.

V is TRBV12-5 and J is TRBJ2-1; possible D gene TRBD1, 5 bases. The CDR3 contains 16 residues. Looked up from germline, CDR1 is LGHNT and CDR2 is FRNRAP. V was pared by 3 bases and J by 0 bases, with 12 bases between. In nucleotides, the CDR3 is TGTGCTAGTGGTTTCCAGACAGTCGGCTCCTACAATGAGCAGTTCTTC. This translates into CASGFQTVGSYNEQFF.

The CDR3 loop is CSARRTSGKVDTQYF. The CDR3, as DNA: TGCAGTGCTAGACGGACTAGCGGAAAGGTAGATACGCAGTATTTT. The genes are TRBV20-1 and TRBJ2-3; 10 bases agree with TRBD2. Germline V gene lookup returns CDR1 DFQATT and CDR2 SNEGSKA (reference sequence). This CDR3 contains 15 residues. V lost 2 bases and J lost 5; bases outside the gene matches: 7.

The CDR3 DNA reads TGCAGTGCTGAGGACGTGGGCTCCTACAATGAGCAGTTCTTC. Protein sequence: CSAEDVGSYNEQFF. This sequence joins TRBV20-1 and TRBJ2-1; D not resolved. The CDR3 has 14 residues. Trimming left V 5 bases short and J 0 bases short, with 11 bases between. In germline, CDR1 is DFQATT, CDR2 SNEGSKA (reference sequence).

The rearrangement uses TRBV11-2 and TRBJ2-1, with 10 bases identical to TRBD2. The length of the CDR3 is 17 residues. The J segment lost 3 bases and the V segment lost 1 base, leaving 6 bases of the junction unmatched. Germline V lookup: CDR1 SGHAT, CDR2 FQNNGV. The CDR3 nucleotides read TGTGCCAGCAGCTTAGCAGCGGGGGGGCAAGTCTACAATGAGCAGTTCTTC. This gives the protein CASSLAAGGQVYNEQFF.

This clonotype came up a few times. The chain combines TRBV9 with TRBJ2-2; 9 bases are shared with TRBD2. This CDR3 contains 15 residues. Losses at the gene ends were 2 bases for V and 4 bases for J; bases not matched to a gene: 3. Germline CDR1 reads SGDLS; CDR2 reads YYNGEE. The CDR3 DNA is TGTGCCAGCAGCGTTAGCGGGGGTCTCACCGGGGAGCTGTTTTTT. Its translation is CASSVSGGLTGELFF.

In its sample, this clonotype was seen a few times. The chain carries TRBV6-4 and TRBJ2-1, with a weak D call TRBD2 (5 bases). V was trimmed by 0 bases and J by 0 bases, leaving 6 bases between them. Germline CDR1 is MRHNA and CDR2 is SNTAGT. The CDR3 spans 15 residues. The CDR3 is CASSDSRGSYNEQFF. CDR3 in DNA: TGTGCCAGCAGTGACTCCCGGGGCTCCTACAATGAGCAGTTCTTC.